Below, 16 T cell receptor beta chains from the same sample are listed, as sequenced in a study of T-cell reconstitution after alpha-beta-depleted transplantation in children. TCRbeta library construction was performed incorporating unique molecular identifiers. TCRdb itself ran the PCR reads through MiXCR, one entry per CDR3 protein. The data hold hundreds of thousands of distinct CDR3 sequences, with about 17% observed a single time. Sample: PBMCs from the stem cell graft donor, taken from the stem cell graft. The source of these receptors is a human donor who donated a stem cell graft to a child with acute lymphoblastic leukemia.

J is TRBJ2-1 and V is TRBV12-3 or TRBV12-4; no clear D. CDR3 length: 14 amino acids. The V and J ends lost 6 bases and 5 bases respectively, with 14 bases between them. Here the CDR3 DNA reads TGTGCCAGCAGAGGCCGCCTCGTCCACAATGAGCAGTTCTTC. Protein: CASRGRLVHNEQFF.

The chain is built from TRBV12-3 or TRBV12-4 and TRBJ2-1; 11 bases map to TRBD2. There are 15 residues in the CDR3. The V gene end was trimmed by 7 bases and the J gene end by 4 bases; junction bases not matched to a gene: 6. For the CDR3, the DNA is TGTGCCAGCATCTCACTAGCGGGAGAATACAATGAGCAGTTCTTC. Translating it yields CASISLAGEYNEQFF.

About this clonotype: It may be a read error: a sequence one base away is much more abundant. The rearrangement joins TRBV9 to TRBJ2-6; D is perhaps TRBD1 or TRBD2 (5 bases each). Germline loops: CDR1 SGDLS, CDR2 YYNGEE. The CDR3 runs 15 residues. The CDR3 sequence is CASSVDGAGANVPTF. The CDR3 DNA reads TGTGCCAGCAGCGTAGATGGGGCCGGGGCCAACGTCCCGACTTTC. The full variable domain, in which reference TRBV9 and TRBJ2-6 provide the parts outside the CDR3, is DSGVTQTPKHLITATGQRVTLRCSPRSGDLSVYWYQQSLDQGLQFLIQYYNGEERAKGNILERFSAQQFPDLHSELNLSSLELGDSALYFCASSVDGAGANVPTFGAGSRLTVL.

This clonotype was seen a handful of times. Written as DNA, the CDR3 is TGTGCCAGCAGCTCCCCCCGGGACGGCTACGAGCAGTACTTC. Its translation is CASSSPRDGYEQYF. This rearrangement joins TRBV7-9 to TRBJ2-7; D is perhaps TRBD1 or TRBD2 (5 bases each). The V end lost 4 bases, the J end lost 3 bases, and 13 bases lay between the germline ends. The CDR3 runs to 14 residues. CDR1 is SEHNR, CDR2 FQNEAQ, per germline (reference sequence).

This rearrangement joins TRBV7-9 to TRBJ2-7; D gene ambiguous. From germline, CDR1 is SEHNR and CDR2 FQNEAQ (reference sequence). The CDR3 contains 16 residues. Trimming shortened V by 5 bases and J by 5 bases, and 22 bases separated the two germline ends. The DNA of the CDR3 is TGTGCCAGCAGCCCGACATACCGACGGGCACTTGACGAGCAGTACTTC. Translation gives CASSPTYRRALDEQYF.

This clonotype was counted between two and nine times. The chain is built from TRBV2 and TRBJ2-3; maybe TRBD2 (6 bases). This CDR3 comprises 13 residues. The germline V gene has CDR1 SNHLY and CDR2 FYNNEI. Trimming took off 6 bases at V and 5 bases at J, with 12 bases between the two ends. The CDR3 bases are TGTGCCAGCAGGGGGACTGGGGGAGATACGCAGTATTTT. Its translation is CASRGTGGDTQYF.

The V and J genes are TRBV5-4 and TRBJ2-1, with D unresolved. The CDR3 runs to 13 residues. V was pared by 4 bases and J by 10 bases, with 15 bases between. The V gene's germline CDR1 is SGHNT and CDR2 YYREEE (reference sequence). CDR3 in amino acids: CASSPLPSEEQFF. CDR3 nucleotide sequence: TGTGCCAGCAGCCCCCTTCCGTCAGAGGAGCAGTTCTTC.

This clonotype was observed a handful of times. The rearrangement links TRBV12-3 or TRBV12-4 to TRBJ2-2; D is uncertain. CDR3 length: 12 amino acids. Between the trimmed V and J ends, which lost 8 bases and 5 bases, there was a span of 9 bases. The CDR3 protein is CASESRTGELFF. The CDR3 region has the DNA TGTGCCAGCGAGTCCCGGACCGGGGAGCTGTTTTTT.

This clonotype showed up just a few times. The chain combines TRBV10-3 with TRBJ2-5; 7 bases agree with TRBD2. V was clipped by 8 bases and J by 1 base; unmatched bases: 10. This CDR3 has 15 residues. Germline CDR1 and CDR2: ENHRY and SYGVKD. The DNA of the CDR3 is TGTGCCATCTCAGCAACAGCGGGGTCCCAAGAGACCCAGTACTTC. It translates to CAISATAGSQETQYF.

This clonotype was observed a few times. The chain recombines TRBV20-1 with TRBJ2-5; 7 nucleotides align to TRBD2. The CDR3 is made up of 12 amino acids. Germline V gene data show CDR1 as DFQATT and CDR2 as SNEGSKA (reference sequence). With V trimmed by 6 bases and J by 3 bases, 4 bases remained unmatched. The CDR3 loop is CSAFRGEETQYF. The CDR3 region has the DNA TGCAGTGCCTTCCGGGGGGAAGAGACCCAGTACTTC.

This clonotype was seen more than once but under ten times. The V and J genes are TRBV5-1 and TRBJ2-3; 11 positions agree with TRBD2. Per germline, CDR1 SGHRS and CDR2 YFSETQ. The junction had 6 bases not matched to a gene; V was cut back by 2 bases and J by 1 base. The CDR3 is 17 residues long. For the CDR3, the DNA is TGCGCCAGCAGCTTATTGACTAGCGGGATGGGCACAGATACGCAGTATTTT. Its translation is CASSLLTSGMGTDTQYF.

This clonotype was detected a few times. The chain carries TRBV29-1 and TRBJ1-2; TRBD1 matches 8 bases. Germline V gene sequence: CDR1 SQVTM, CDR2 ANQGSEA. The CDR3 runs to 13 residues. V shed 3 bases and J 7 bases; nucleotides not matched to a gene: 7. CDR3 DNA sequence: TGCAGCGTTGAGGACAGGGATCTTGGTGGCTACACCTTC. Translating gives CSVEDRDLGGYTF.

The chain is built from TRBV5-1 and TRBJ1-2; 7 positions match TRBD1. Germline V gene data show CDR1 as SGHRS and CDR2 as YFSETQ. The CDR3 extends over 14 amino acids. J lost 6 bases, V lost 7 bases, and 12 bases had no gene match. The CDR3 here is CASAWREGANGYTF. DNA of the CDR3: TGCGCCAGCGCCTGGAGGGAGGGGGCAAATGGCTACACCTTC. Full variable domain (rest looked up from reference TRBV5-1 and TRBJ1-2): KAGVTQTPRYLIKTRGQQVTLSCSPISGHRSVSWYQQTPGQGLQFLFEYFSETQRNKGNFPGRFSGRQFSNSRSEMNVSTLELGDSALYLCASAWREGANGYTFGSGTRLTVV.

The CDR3 region has the DNA TGCGCCAGCAGCTTGGGGGAGCCCCCCCTGGACGAGCAGTACTTC. This sequence encodes CASSLGEPPLDEQYF. J is TRBJ2-7 and V is TRBV5-1, with a possible D match to TRBD2 (5 bases). Trimming removed 0 bases from V and 5 bases from J, with 15 bases in between. Germline CDR1 SGHRS, CDR2 YFSETQ. The CDR3 totals 15 residues. The variable domain in full, completed from reference TRBV5-1 and TRBJ2-7, reads KAGVTQTPRYLIKTRGQQVTLSCSPISGHRSVSWYQQTPGQGLQFLFEYFSETQRNKGNFPGRFSGRQFSNSRSEMNVSTLELGDSALYLCASSLGEPPLDEQYFGPGTRLTVT.

This clonotype was counted only a few times. V and J are TRBV4-1 and TRBJ1-1; TRBD1 matches at 12 bases. Germline CDR1 MGHRA, CDR2 YSYEKL. V lost 3 bases, J lost 6 bases, and 8 bases stayed unmatched. The CDR3 loop spans 16 amino acids. CDR3 nucleotide sequence: TGCGCCAGCAGCCATACGGGACAGGGGGCTTTCCCTGAAGCTTTCTTT. It specifies CASSHTGQGAFPEAFF.

This sequence joins TRBV20-1 and TRBJ2-3, with D possibly being TRBD2 (6 bases). Germline V gene sequence: CDR1 DFQATT, CDR2 SNEGSKA (reference sequence). CDR3 size: 16 residues. Trimming stripped 1 base from V and 5 bases from J, with 19 bases between. Here the CDR3 DNA reads TGCAGTGCTAGAGCCCGCCTTCGGGGGTGGGGAGATACGCAGTATTTT. Its translation is CSARARLRGWGDTQYF.